The 13 T cell receptor beta chains presented below share a single source sample, sequenced in a study of blood T cell repertoires in COVID-19. Generated by immunoSEQ multiplex PCR, the TCRdb table keeps only in-frame clones and is missing some. The sample has roughly 280,000 clones; 85% to 90% are singletons. The specimen sequenced was PBMCs or T cells enriched from blood (not recorded which). The receptors stem from a woman aged 60 to 75 who had recovered from COVID-19.

V gene TRBV6-1 combines with J gene TRBJ1-5; a possible D gene is TRBD1 (5 bases). The germline V gene has CDR1 MNHNS and CDR2 SASEGT. The CDR3 has 15 residues. The V end lost 1 base, the J end lost 7 bases, and 14 bases lay between the germline ends. The CDR3 DNA follows: TGTGCCAGCAGTGAAGGGCAGGGTATCCGGCAGCCCCAGCATTTT. Its protein is CASSEGQGIRQPQHF.

This chain links TRBV2 with TRBJ1-5; 7 bases line up with TRBD1. CDR1 is SNHLY, CDR2 FYNNEI, per germline. The CDR3 has 14 residues. V lost 1 base to trimming and J lost 6 bases; unmatched junction nucleotides: 3. Here the CDR3 DNA reads TGTGCCAGCAGTGAAGAGACAGGGAGTCAGCCCCAGCATTTT. Translation gives CASSEETGSQPQHF.

CDR3 sequence reads: CASSGEYQETQYF. The CDR3 coding sequence is TGTGCCAGCAGCGGAGAGTACCAAGAGACCCAGTACTTC. The chain carries TRBV9 and TRBJ2-5; D gene unclear. Between the trimmed V and J ends, which lost 3 bases and 0 bases, there was a span of 6 bases. The germline V gene encodes CDR1 SGDLS and CDR2 YYNGEE. CDR3 length: 13 amino acids.

This clone was seen a single time. The rearrangement links TRBV19 to TRBJ1-3, with TRBD1 matching 7 bases. The V and J ends lost 5 bases and 5 bases, in that order; junction bases with no gene match: 12. The CDR3 totals 16 residues. Germline lookup yields CDR1 LNHDA and CDR2 SQIVND (reference sequence). CDR3 region: CASSLSRQGERNTIYF. CDR3 bases: TGTGCCAGTAGTCTAAGCCGACAGGGTGAGAGAAACACCATATATTTT. The variable domain in full, completed from reference TRBV19 and TRBJ1-3, reads DGGITQSPKYLFRKEGQNVTLSCEQNLNHDAMYWYRQDPGQGLRLIYYSQIVNDFQKGDIAEGYSVSREKKESFPLTVTSAQKNPTAFYLCASSLSRQGERNTIYFGEGSWLTVV.

The chain uses TRBV25-1 and TRBJ2-5; 10 bases are shared with TRBD1. With 5 bases clipped from V and 4 bases from J, the junction kept 4 bases outside the gene matches. The CDR3 sequence is 14 residues long. Germline V gene lookup returns CDR1 MGHDK and CDR2 SYGVNS. The CDR3 DNA sequence: TGTGCCAGCAGTCCTCGGACAGGGGGAGAGACCCAGTACTTC. It is translated as CASSPRTGGETQYF.

This rearrangement joins TRBV4-1 to TRBJ1-3; possible D gene TRBD1, 5 bases. V was cut by 1 base and J by 4 bases, with 11 bases left in between. The CDR3 is 15 amino acids. Germline-derived CDR1 and CDR2 are MGHRA and YSYEKL. The CDR3 reads CASSQVGGEGNTIYF. CDR3 coding DNA: TGCGCCAGCAGCCAAGTGGGGGGTGAAGGAAACACCATATATTTT.

This chain uses TRBV2 with TRBJ1-5; 7 positions match TRBD1. The CDR3 extends over 15 amino acids. V shed 6 bases, J shed 2 bases, and the junction held 7 bases outside the gene matches. Germline CDR1 SNHLY, CDR2 FYNNEI. The CDR3 spells CASRTGTVGNQPQHF. CDR3 DNA sequence: TGTGCCAGCAGAACCGGGACAGTAGGCAATCAGCCCCAGCATTTT.

The J gene is TRBJ1-3, the V gene TRBV29-1; unclear D gene. Trimming cost V 7 bases and J 4 bases, with 17 bases left between them. The CDR3 consists of 14 residues. Germline CDR1 and CDR2: SQVTM and ANQGSEA. This CDR3 is CSASGETAGNTIYF. CDR3 nucleotide sequence: TGCAGCGCCTCCGGGGAGACGGCCGGAAACACCATATATTTT.

The V and J genes are TRBV19 and TRBJ1-2; 9 positions agree with TRBD1. With V trimmed by 7 bases and J by 5 bases, 14 bases remained unmatched. There are 16 residues in the CDR3. Germline V gene data show CDR1 as LNHDA and CDR2 as SQIVND (reference sequence). The CDR3 region has the DNA TGTGCCAGTACCTTTGGGGGACAGGGACTCGTTTATGGCTACACCTTC. Encoded protein: CASTFGGQGLVYGYTF. Combining the CDR3 with reference TRBV19 and TRBJ1-2 gives the whole variable domain DGGITQSPKYLFRKEGQNVTLSCEQNLNHDAMYWYRQDPGQGLRLIYYSQIVNDFQKGDIAEGYSVSREKKESFPLTVTSAQKNPTAFYLCASTFGGQGLVYGYTFGSGTRLTVV.

The V and J genes are TRBV18 and TRBJ1-5; 7 bases fit TRBD1. V dropped 2 bases and J dropped 2; count of bases not matched to a gene: 3. The CDR3 is made up of 15 amino acids. Germline V gene lookup returns CDR1 KGHSH and CDR2 LQKENI. The chain's CDR3 is CASSPNDRGNQPQHF. In DNA, the CDR3 is TGTGCCAGCTCACCAAACGACAGGGGCAATCAGCCCCAGCATTTT.

The V and J genes are TRBV6-6 and TRBJ1-2; D is possibly TRBD1 (5 bases). The CDR3 covers 12 residues. Germline CDR1 and CDR2: MNHNY and SVGAGI (reference sequence). V was pared by 5 bases and J by 2 bases, with 6 bases between. The CDR3 sequence: CASSRQNYGYTF. The CDR3 bases are TGTGCCAGCAGTCGACAGAACTATGGCTACACCTTC.

This rearrangement joins TRBV5-1 to TRBJ2-1, with D possibly being TRBD2 (5 bases). The CDR3 consists of 15 residues. V gave up 0 bases and J gave up 5 bases, with 12 bases separating them. CDR1 SGHRS and CDR2 YFSETQ come from the germline V gene. In DNA, the CDR3 is TGCGCCAGCAGCTTGGTTCCTAGGCGGGACAATGAGCAGTTCTTC. It yields the protein CASSLVPRRDNEQFF.

The chain has TRBV5-1 and TRBJ2-1; D is perhaps TRBD2 (6 bases). This CDR3 contains 14 residues. In germline, CDR1 is SGHRS, CDR2 YFSETQ. V lost 7 bases and J 6 bases, leaving 17 bases between the germline ends. The CDR3 sequence: CASWGTSSSNEQFF. CDR3 nucleotides: TGCGCCAGCTGGGGAACTAGCAGCTCCAATGAGCAGTTCTTC. Full variable domain (missing parts from reference TRBV5-1 and TRBJ2-1): KAGVTQTPRYLIKTRGQQVTLSCSPISGHRSVSWYQQTPGQGLQFLFEYFSETQRNKGNFPGRFSGRQFSNSRSEMNVSTLELGDSALYLCASWGTSSSNEQFFGPGTRLTVL.